The entry below gives a single T cell receptor (beta chain) sequence along with its context. This sample was taken from a study of PD-L1 blockade in urothelial cancer. The time point denotes: pretreatment peripheral blood. With 6 bases clipped from V and 1 base from J, the junction kept 8 bases outside the gene matches. The CDR3 totals 16 residues. The germline V gene has CDR1 KGHSH and CDR2 LQKENI. Generated by immunoSEQ multiplex PCR, the TCRdb table keeps only in-frame clones and is missing some. The sample lists about 87,000 clones, 84% occurring once. The clonotype comes from a man between 60 and 75 years old with urothelial cancer. V and J are TRBV18 and TRBJ1-5, with 8 bases identical to TRBD1. The sequencing here drew on PBMCs, taken around atezolizumab (anti-PD-L1) treatment. In nucleotides, the CDR3 is TGTGCCAGCTCTCTCGGGGACAGGAGAAGCAATCAGCCCCAGCATTTT. This codes for CASSLGDRRSNQPQHF.